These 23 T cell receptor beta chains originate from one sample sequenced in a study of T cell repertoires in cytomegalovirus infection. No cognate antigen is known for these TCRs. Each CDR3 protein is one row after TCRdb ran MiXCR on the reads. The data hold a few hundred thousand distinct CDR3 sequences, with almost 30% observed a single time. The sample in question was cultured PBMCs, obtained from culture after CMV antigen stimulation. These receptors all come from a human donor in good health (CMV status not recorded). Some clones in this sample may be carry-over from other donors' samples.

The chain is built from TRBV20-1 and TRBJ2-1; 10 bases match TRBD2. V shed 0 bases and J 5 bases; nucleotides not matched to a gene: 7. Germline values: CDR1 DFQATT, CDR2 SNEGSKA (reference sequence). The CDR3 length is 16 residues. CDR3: CSARDRTSGANNEQFF. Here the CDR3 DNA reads TGCAGTGCTAGAGATCGAACTAGCGGGGCGAACAATGAGCAGTTCTTC.

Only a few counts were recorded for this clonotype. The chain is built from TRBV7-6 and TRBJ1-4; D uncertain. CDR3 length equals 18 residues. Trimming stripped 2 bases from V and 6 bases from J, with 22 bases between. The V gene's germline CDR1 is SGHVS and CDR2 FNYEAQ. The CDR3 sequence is CASSLNSGGPRADEKLFF. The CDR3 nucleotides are TGTGCCAGCAGCTTAAATTCGGGCGGGCCAAGGGCGGATGAAAAACTGTTTTTT.

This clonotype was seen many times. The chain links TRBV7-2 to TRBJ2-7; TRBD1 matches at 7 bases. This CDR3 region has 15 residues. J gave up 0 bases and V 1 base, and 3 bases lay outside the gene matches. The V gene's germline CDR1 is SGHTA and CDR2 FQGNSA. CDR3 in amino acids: CASSLGGGISYEQYF. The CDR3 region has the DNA TGTGCCAGCAGCTTAGGAGGGGGCATCTCCTACGAGCAGTACTTC.

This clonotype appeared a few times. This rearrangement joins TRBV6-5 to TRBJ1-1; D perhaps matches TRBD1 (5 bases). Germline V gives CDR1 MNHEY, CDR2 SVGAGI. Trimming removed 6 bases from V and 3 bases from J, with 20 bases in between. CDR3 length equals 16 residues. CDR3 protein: CASRMRQTGGDTEAFF. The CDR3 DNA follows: TGTGCCAGCAGGATGAGACAGACGGGAGGTGACACTGAAGCTTTCTTT.

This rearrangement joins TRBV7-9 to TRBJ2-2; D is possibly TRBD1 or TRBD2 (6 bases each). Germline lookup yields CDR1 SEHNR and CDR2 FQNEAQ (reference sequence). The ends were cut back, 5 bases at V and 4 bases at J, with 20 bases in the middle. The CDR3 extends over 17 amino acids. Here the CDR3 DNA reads TGTGCCAGCAGCCATACGCTAGGGGGGACGAGCACCGGGGAGCTGTTTTTT. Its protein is CASSHTLGGTSTGELFF.

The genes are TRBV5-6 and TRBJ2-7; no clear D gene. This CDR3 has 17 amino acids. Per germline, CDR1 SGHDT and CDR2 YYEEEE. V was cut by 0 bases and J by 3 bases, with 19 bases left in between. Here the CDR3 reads CASSLVRLRTMDYEQYF. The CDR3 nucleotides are TGTGCCAGCAGCTTGGTGCGGTTGCGGACGATGGACTACGAGCAGTACTTC.

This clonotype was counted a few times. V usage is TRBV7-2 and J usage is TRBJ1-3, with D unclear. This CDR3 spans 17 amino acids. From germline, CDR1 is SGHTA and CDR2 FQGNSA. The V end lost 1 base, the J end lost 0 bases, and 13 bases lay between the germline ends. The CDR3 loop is CASSLVGSYFSGNTIYF. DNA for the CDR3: TGTGCCAGCAGCTTAGTTGGCAGTTACTTCTCTGGAAACACCATATATTTT.

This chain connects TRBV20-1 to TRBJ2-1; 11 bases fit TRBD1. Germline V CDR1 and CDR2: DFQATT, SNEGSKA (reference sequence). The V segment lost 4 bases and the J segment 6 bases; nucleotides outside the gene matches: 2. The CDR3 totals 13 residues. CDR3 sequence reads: CSAKGQGANEQFF. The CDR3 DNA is TGCAGTGCTAAAGGACAGGGGGCCAATGAGCAGTTCTTC.

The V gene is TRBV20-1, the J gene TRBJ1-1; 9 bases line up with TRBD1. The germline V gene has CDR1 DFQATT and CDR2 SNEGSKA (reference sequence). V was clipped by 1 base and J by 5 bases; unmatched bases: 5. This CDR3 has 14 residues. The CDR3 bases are TGCAGTGCTAGAGGGGGACAGGGAGGAACTGAAGCTTTCTTT. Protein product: CSARGGQGGTEAFF.

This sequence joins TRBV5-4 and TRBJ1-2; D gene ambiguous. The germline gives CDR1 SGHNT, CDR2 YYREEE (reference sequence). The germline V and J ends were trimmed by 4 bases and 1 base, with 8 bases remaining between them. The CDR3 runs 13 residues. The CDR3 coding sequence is TGTGCCAGCAGCCTGGAAAATAACTATGGCTACACCTTC. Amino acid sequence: CASSLENNYGYTF.

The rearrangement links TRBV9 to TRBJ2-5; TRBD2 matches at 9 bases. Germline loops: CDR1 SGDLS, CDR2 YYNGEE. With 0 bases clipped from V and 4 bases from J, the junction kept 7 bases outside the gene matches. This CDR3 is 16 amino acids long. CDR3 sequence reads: CASSVGGGGARETQYF. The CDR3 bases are TGTGCCAGCAGCGTAGGCGGCGGGGGGGCCAGAGAGACCCAGTACTTC.

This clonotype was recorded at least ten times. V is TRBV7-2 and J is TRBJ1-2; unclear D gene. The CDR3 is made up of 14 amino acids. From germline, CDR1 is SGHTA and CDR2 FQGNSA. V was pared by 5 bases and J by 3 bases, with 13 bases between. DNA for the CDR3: TGTGCCAGCAGCGATCGACCTATGGACTATGGCTACACCTTC. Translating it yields CASSDRPMDYGYTF. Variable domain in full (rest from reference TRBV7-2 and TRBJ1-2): GAGVSQSPSNKVTEKGKDVELRCDPISGHTALYWYRQSLGQGLEFLIYFQGNSAPDKSGLPSDRFSAERTGGSVSTLTIQRTQQEDSAVYLCASSDRPMDYGYTFGSGTRLTVV.

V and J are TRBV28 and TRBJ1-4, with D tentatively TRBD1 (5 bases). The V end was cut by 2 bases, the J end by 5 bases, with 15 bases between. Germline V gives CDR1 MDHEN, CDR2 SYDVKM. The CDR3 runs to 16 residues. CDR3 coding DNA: TGTGCCAGCAGTTTACCGATGGCAGGGAAGAATGAAAAACTGTTTTTT. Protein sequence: CASSLPMAGKNEKLFF.

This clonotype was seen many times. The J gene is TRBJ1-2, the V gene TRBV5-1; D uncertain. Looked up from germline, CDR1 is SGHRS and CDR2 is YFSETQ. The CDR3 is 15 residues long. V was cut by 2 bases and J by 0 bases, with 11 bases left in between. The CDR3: CASSFGATSNYGYTF. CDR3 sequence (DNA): TGCGCCAGCAGCTTCGGTGCAACGTCTAACTATGGCTACACCTTC.

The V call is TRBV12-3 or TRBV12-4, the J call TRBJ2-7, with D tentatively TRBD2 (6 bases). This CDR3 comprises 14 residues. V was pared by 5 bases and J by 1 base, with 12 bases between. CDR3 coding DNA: TGTGCCAGCAGTGTGGAGGGGACTTCCTACGAGCAGTACTTC. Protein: CASSVEGTSYEQYF.

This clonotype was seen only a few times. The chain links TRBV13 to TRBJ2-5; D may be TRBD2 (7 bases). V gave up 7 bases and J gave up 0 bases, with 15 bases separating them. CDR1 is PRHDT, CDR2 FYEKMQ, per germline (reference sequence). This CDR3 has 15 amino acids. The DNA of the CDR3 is TGTGCCAGCAAGGAGGGGGGGATGTACCAAGAGACCCAGTACTTC. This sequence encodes CASKEGGMYQETQYF. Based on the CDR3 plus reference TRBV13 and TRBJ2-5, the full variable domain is AAGVIQSPRHLIKEKRETATLKCYPIPRHDTVYWYQQGPGQDPQFLISFYEKMQSDKGSIPDRFSAQQFSDYHSELNMSSLELGDSALYFCASKEGGMYQETQYFGPGTRLLVL.

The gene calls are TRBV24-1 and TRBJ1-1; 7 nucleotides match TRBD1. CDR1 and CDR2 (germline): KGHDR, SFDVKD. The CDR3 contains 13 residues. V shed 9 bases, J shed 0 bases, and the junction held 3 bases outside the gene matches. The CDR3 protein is CATQDRLNTEAFF. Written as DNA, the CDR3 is TGTGCCACCCAGGACAGGTTGAACACTGAAGCTTTCTTT.

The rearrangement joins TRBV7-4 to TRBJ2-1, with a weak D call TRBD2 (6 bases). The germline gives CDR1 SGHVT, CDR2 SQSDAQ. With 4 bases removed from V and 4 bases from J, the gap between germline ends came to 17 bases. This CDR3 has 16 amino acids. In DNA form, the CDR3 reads TGTGCCAGCAGCTCCCCAAGGAGGGCAGGGTACAATGAGCAGTTCTTC. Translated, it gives CASSSPRRAGYNEQFF.

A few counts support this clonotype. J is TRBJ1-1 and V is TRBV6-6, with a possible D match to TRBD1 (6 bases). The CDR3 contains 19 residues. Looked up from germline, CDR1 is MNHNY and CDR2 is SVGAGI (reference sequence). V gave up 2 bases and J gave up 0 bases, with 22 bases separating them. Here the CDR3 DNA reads TGTGCCAGCAGTTACCCCCGAGGGGGGGCGATAAGCATGAACACTGAAGCTTTCTTT. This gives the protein CASSYPRGGAISMNTEAFF.

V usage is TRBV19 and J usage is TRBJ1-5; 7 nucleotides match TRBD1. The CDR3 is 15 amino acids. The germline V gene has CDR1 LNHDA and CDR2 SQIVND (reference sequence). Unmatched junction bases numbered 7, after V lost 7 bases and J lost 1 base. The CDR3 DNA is TGTGCCAGTATCCAAGACAGGGTGAGCAATCAGCCCCAGCATTTT. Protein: CASIQDRVSNQPQHF.

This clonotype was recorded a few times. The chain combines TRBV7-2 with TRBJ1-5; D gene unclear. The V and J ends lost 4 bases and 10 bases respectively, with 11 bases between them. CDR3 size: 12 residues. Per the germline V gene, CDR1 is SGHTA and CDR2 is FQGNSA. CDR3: CASSSTLSPQHF. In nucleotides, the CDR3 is TGTGCCAGCAGCTCCACACTCTCCCCCCAGCATTTT.

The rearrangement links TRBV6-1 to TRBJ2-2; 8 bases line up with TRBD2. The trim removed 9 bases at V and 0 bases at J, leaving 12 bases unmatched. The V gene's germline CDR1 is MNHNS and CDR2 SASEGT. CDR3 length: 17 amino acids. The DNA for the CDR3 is TGTGCCAGTTTGCCTGAAAGCGGGAGTACGAACACCGGGGAGCTGTTTTTT. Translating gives CASLPESGSTNTGELFF.

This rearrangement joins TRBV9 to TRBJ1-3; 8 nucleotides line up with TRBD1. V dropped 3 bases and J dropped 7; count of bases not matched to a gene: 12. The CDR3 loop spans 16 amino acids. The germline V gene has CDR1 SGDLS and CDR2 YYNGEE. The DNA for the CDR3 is TGTGCCAGCAGCGCCGTACTCGGACAGGGATTGAACACCATATATTTT. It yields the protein CASSAVLGQGLNTIYF. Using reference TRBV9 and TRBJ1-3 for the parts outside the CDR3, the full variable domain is DSGVTQTPKHLITATGQRVTLRCSPRSGDLSVYWYQQSLDQGLQFLIQYYNGEERAKGNILERFSAQQFPDLHSELNLSSLELGDSALYFCASSAVLGQGLNTIYFGEGSWLTVV.